This T cell receptor (beta chain) was found in a study of T-cell memory formation after mild COVID-19. Via MiXCR, TCRdb re-called the 5' RACE reads, giving one row per CDR3 protein. The top ten hold around 7.8% of the sample, which has 580,000 or so distinct CDR3 sequences, 15% to 20% seen once. Sequenced: PBMCs or a T cell subset sorted from them (not recorded which). The sequence derives from an adult woman who had mild COVID-19 (a few samples of this study predate the infection). Cell type and time point are not known.

The CDR3 bases are TGTGCCAGCAGTCGGGACGCGGAGACCCAGTACTTC. Translated: CASSRDAETQYF. The chain links TRBV12-3 or TRBV12-4 to TRBJ2-5; D assignment may be TRBD1 or TRBD2 (5 bases each). The CDR3 loop spans 12 amino acids. The V end was cut by 5 bases, the J end by 5 bases, with 9 bases between.